This T cell receptor beta chain is from a study of blood T cell repertoires in COVID-19. In the original processing: Nucleated cell counts were estimated from reference gene primer amplification. Repertoires were generated with immunoSEQ multiplex PCR, while TCRdb's copy carries only in-frame clones and drops some. The V and J calls and clone size are taken from that table; D and trimming were inferred from the DNA. The sample lists 160,000 or so clones, 89% occurring once. The V gene end was trimmed by 4 bases and the J gene end by 1 base; junction bases not matched to a gene: 5. From germline, CDR1 is SGHRS and CDR2 YFSETQ. The CDR3 runs to 15 residues.

V is TRBV5-1 and J is TRBJ1-1; TRBD1 matches at 9 bases. The origin of this receptor is a man in his fifties or sixties with acute or convalescent COVID-19. Sequencing input: peripheral blood. DNA for the CDR3: TGCGCCAGCAGCACCGGACAGGGGAGGAACACTGAAGCTTTCTTT. Residues: CASSTGQGRNTEAFF.